A single sample is the source of the 2 T cell receptor beta chains below, sequenced in a study of technical replicates of blood from several donors. Only in-frame clones appear in the TCRdb table, and some are missing; sequencing was by immunoSEQ multiplex PCR. Counted here are approximately 51,000 clones, around 93% occurring once; the ten biggest clones make up 4% to 4.5%. Sequencing was carried out using PBMCs. Source of these receptors: a human donor in good health. Some clones in this sample may be carry-over from other donors' samples.

This clone was counted a few times. CDR3 in amino acids: CASSTYPGQGTSPLHF. CDR3 DNA: TGTGCCAGCAGCACCTACCCGGGACAGGGTACCTCACCCCTCCACTTT. V gene TRBV7-2 combines with J gene TRBJ1-6; 9 bases match TRBD1. V dropped 5 bases and J dropped 10; count of bases not matched to a gene: 12. In germline, CDR1 is SGHTA, CDR2 FQGNSA. The CDR3 is 16 amino acids.

The rearrangement joins TRBV10-3 to TRBJ1-6; D is perhaps TRBD1 (6 bases). Germline CDR1 reads ENHRY; CDR2 reads SYGVKD. V was pared by 2 bases and J by 6 bases, with 14 bases between. The CDR3 sequence is 16 residues long. The CDR3 region has the DNA TGTGCCATCAGTGAGACAGGGAGTAGTCGTAATTCACCCCTCCACTTT. Translating it yields CAISETGSSRNSPLHF.